This T cell receptor (beta chain) is drawn from a study of breast tumors, draining lymph nodes, adjacent tissues (dated by TCRdb to about 2016). In the study overall: The study compared TCR beta repertoires across tumor, adjacent nontumor tissue and axillary lymph nodes from breast cancer patients. In human breast cancer, the study set out to assess how tumor, surrounding tissue and draining lymph node repertoires relate to one another and whether T cells might be exchanged between them. Results and caveats for the whole study, not just this receptor: Tumor and nontumor tissue repertoires were found to be significantly more similar in luminal-like than in basal-like breast cancer. Tumor T-cell repertoires showed less diversity than lymph node repertoires and more diversity than nontumor tissue repertoires, and tumor T-cell repertoires showed preferential V and J gene usage. The data were considered consistent with the idea that most tumor T cells come from the lymph node and then expand in tumor tissue. Rather than being directly demonstrated, the conclusion that tumor T cells originate in lymph nodes was presented as consistent with a hypothesis.

The lymph node samples were taken from the axillary draining lymph nodes of breast cancer patients. Taken from the germline V gene (reference sequence), the CDR1 and CDR2 loops are DFQATT and SNEGSKA. V ends up 7 bases short and J 1 base short, with an unmatched junction base count of 10. The CDR3 measures 14 amino acids from cysteine to phenylalanine. Of the read, only the CDR3 DNA is kept; its 42 bases are in frame from base 1. This clonotype has ten or more counts. Its antigen remains undetermined. Within one base of it there is no much larger clone, and no base qualities were kept. Sequencing instrument: Illumina HiSeq 2000. Multiplex PCR amplification was used to build the TCR beta chain libraries. High-throughput sequencing was used to analyze the amplified TCR beta chain products. TCRdb ran its own pipeline on the public reads, namely fastp trimming at Q25 and MiXCR clone calling, and kept in-frame beta chains. Merged by CDR3 protein, the rows form single entries marked with the most common genes and DNA. The sample table contains 190,000 or so distinct CDR3 sequences; only one count was recorded for approximately 31% of them. More than 4% of the sample is taken by the ten largest.

The chain employs TRBV20-1 and TRBJ2-7, with 7 bases in between that match TRBD2. The material sequenced was axillary lymph node tissue. The TCR sequence derives from a female donor with breast cancer. Some clones in this sample may be carry-over from other donors' samples. The CDR3 protein: CSVTGRDLSYEQYF. The DNA sequence reads TGCAGTGTCACGGGGAGGGACCTTTCCTACGAGCAGTACTTC.